This TCR beta chain was identified during a study of blood T cell repertoires in COVID-19. Trimming removed 2 bases from V and 0 bases from J, with 9 bases in between. The CDR3 spans 15 residues. Looked up from germline, CDR1 is MNHEY and CDR2 is SMNVEV (reference sequence). TCRdb keeps only in-frame clones here, not all; method: immunoSEQ multiplex PCR. Of approximately 56,000 clones listed, nearly 90% were seen once; the top ten hold 9%. This chain links TRBV27 with TRBJ2-3; TRBD2 is a possible D gene (6 bases). The receptor comes from a man older than 75 with active or convalescent COVID-19. The specimen was peripheral blood. The CDR3 here is CASSLRDSSTDTQYF. CDR3 coding DNA: TGTGCCAGCAGTTTACGGGACTCTAGCACAGATACGCAGTATTTT.